This is a list of T cell receptor beta chains from one sample in a study of vaccination and CD4 T cells after COVID-19. A single record per CDR3 protein comes from TCRdb applying MiXCR to the PCR reads. Here the sample spans fewer than 20,000 distinct CDR3 sequences, more than 45% being singletons. Their recognized antigens are unknown. The specimen comprised CD4+ T cells from blood, cultured in vitro, sampled before SARS-CoV-2 vaccination. Every receptor here comes from a human donor who had recovered from COVID-19. CDR3s include the opening cysteine and the closing phenylalanine or tryptophan. The order of the fields is J gene, clone size, D gene, V gene, CDR3 DNA, CDR3 protein. A D gene is named only where the DNA matches it firmly. Clone sizes are given selectively: once, few, many, or a class where the clone is expanded.

TRBJ1-1 few TRBD1 TRBV6-2/TRBV6-3 TGTGCCAGCAGTTACGCCACGACAGGGTTGAACACTGAAGCTTTCTTT CASSYATTGLNTEAFF
TRBJ1-2 few . TRBV6-1 TGTGCCAGCAGACAGAACTATGGCTACACCTTC CASRQNYGYTF
TRBJ2-7 few . TRBV7-9 TGTGCCAGCAGCGTTAGGGCCTACGAGCAGTACTTC CASSVRAYEQYF
TRBJ1-1 . TRBD1 TRBV6-1 TGTGCCAGCAGTGGAAGGGACAGGGCATATTTGAACACTGAAGCTTTCTTT CASSGRDRAYLNTEAFF
TRBJ1-6 . TRBD1 TRBV6-1 TGTGCCAGCAGAAGACAGGGTGCAGGGAATTCACCCCTCCACTTT CASRRQGAGNSPLHF
TRBJ2-1 once . TRBV6-2/TRBV6-3 TGTGCCAGCAGTTACGGGTCGATTTCCAATGAGCAGTTCTTC CASSYGSISNEQFF
TRBJ1-1 . . TRBV27 TGTGCCAGCAGGCGCGGGATTTCCACTGAAGCTTTCTTT CASRRGISTEAFF
TRBJ2-1 . . TRBV6-1 TGTGCCAGCAGGATGCCTAGGGGACCTACGAACAATGAGCAGTTCTTC CASRMPRGPTNNEQFF
TRBJ1-5 . . TRBV20-1 TGCAGTGCTGTCGGACAGTTAAACTTCAATCAGCCCCAGCATTTT CSAVGQLNFNQPQHF
TRBJ2-7 few TRBD1 TRBV11-2 TGTGCCAGCAGCTTAAGGGACAGGGTACTATCCTACGAGCAGTACTTC CASSLRDRVLSYEQYF
TRBJ1-1 . TRBD1 TRBV4-1 TGCGCCAGCAGCCCACGACAGGGTGGTAACACTGAAGCTTTCTTT CASSPRQGGNTEAFF
TRBJ2-1 . TRBD2 TRBV19 TGTGCCAGTAGTATCTGGGGCGGGGGGGCCCATGAGCAGTTCTTC CASSIWGGGAHEQFF
TRBJ1-1 few . TRBV6-1 TGTGCCAGCTTTACGCTCCGTCCGGGACACCGGATGAACACTGAAGCTTTCTTT CASFTLRPGHRMNTEAFF
TRBJ1-5 . . TRBV28 TGTGCCACCAGTGAAATTTATAGCAATCAGCCCCAGCATTTT CATSEIYSNQPQHF
TRBJ1-1 . TRBD1 TRBV6-2/TRBV6-3 TGTGCCAGCAGTACCCGGGACAGGAACACTGAAGCTTTCTTT CASSTRDRNTEAFF
TRBJ1-6 . . TRBV6-5 TGTGCCAGCAGTTACGGGGGCAGATATAATTCACCCCTCCACTTT CASSYGGRYNSPLHF
TRBJ1-4 . . TRBV6-1 TGTGCCAGCAGTGGGACTCGACAGGAAAAACTGTTTTTT CASSGTRQEKLFF
TRBJ1-1 . . TRBV19 TGTGCCAGTAGTGTCCGGAGTCGGGGCTTGAACACTGAAGCTTTCTTT CASSVRSRGLNTEAFF
TRBJ1-5 . TRBD1 TRBV19 TGTGCCAGTAGTATGTTATCCGGGACAGGCCCGGGGCGAGGCAATCAGCCCCAGCATTTT CASSMLSGTGPGRGNQPQHF
TRBJ1-6 few . TRBV7-9 TGTGCCAGCAGCTTAGCGGGGGGCAATTCACCCCTCCACTTT CASSLAGGNSPLHF
TRBJ2-2 . . TRBV6-1 TGTACCAGCAGGAGCACCGGGGAGCTGTTTTTT CTSRSTGELFF
TRBJ2-1 . TRBD2 TRBV15 TGTGCCACCAGGAGACTAGCGGGAATAGGCGATGAGCAGTTCTTC CATRRLAGIGDEQFF
TRBJ2-7 few . TRBV25-1 TGTGCCAGCAGTCAGCTCCTCGGAGCCTCCGAGCAGTACTTC CASSQLLGASEQYF
TRBJ2-1 . TRBD2 TRBV19 TGTGCCAGTAGTACCGGGACTAGCGGGGCCCATGAGCAGTTCTTC CASSTGTSGAHEQFF
TRBJ2-2 . . TRBV11-2 TGTGCCAGCAGCTTAGAGTCCCTCCCCTTCACCGGGGAGCTGTTTTTT CASSLESLPFTGELFF
TRBJ2-5 . TRBD2 TRBV27 TGTGCCAGCAGCCCGTCGAGACTAGCTCTAAAGACCCAGTACTTC CASSPSRLALKTQYF
TRBJ2-5 few . TRBV19 TGTGCCAGTAGTGTGGGGAATCAAGAGACCCAGTACTTC CASSVGNQETQYF
TRBJ2-7 . . TRBV2 TGTGCCAGCGTCTCCAGGGGTCTGTACGAGCAGTACTTC CASVSRGLYEQYF
TRBJ1-2 . TRBD1 TRBV30 TGTGCCTGGAGTGAACCGGACAGGGGGTACGGTGGCTACACCTTC CAWSEPDRGYGGYTF
TRBJ1-5 few TRBD1 TRBV27 TGTGCCAGCAGGGCGGGGACAGTTAGCAATCAGCCCCAGCATTTT CASRAGTVSNQPQHF
TRBJ2-1 . TRBD2 TRBV7-2 TGTGCCAGCAGCCGTACTAAGACTAGCGGGAGTAAGGGTGAGCAGTTCTTC CASSRTKTSGSKGEQFF
TRBJ2-5 once . TRBV12-3/TRBV12-4 TGTGCCAGCAGTTTTGGAGAGACCCAGTACTTC CASSFGETQYF
TRBJ1-6 few TRBD1 TRBV7-2 TGTGCCAGCAGCCCAGGGGGGGGCCTCCTCCACTTT CASSPGGGLLHF
TRBJ1-2 . . TRBV19 TGTGCCAGTAGTTCGGGACGGTCTTATGGCTACACCTTC CASSSGRSYGYTF
TRBJ2-5 . TRBD1 TRBV27 TGTGCCAGCAGTGCCCGGACAGGGACTTACCAAGAGACCCAGTACTTC CASSARTGTYQETQYF
TRBJ2-1 . . TRBV5-4 TGTGCCAGCAGCCTAGACCGGGATGAGCAGTTCTTC CASSLDRDEQFF
TRBJ1-5 . . TRBV6-1 TGTGCCAGCAGTCCCGCTCAGGGCGGCCAGCCCCAGCATTTT CASSPAQGGQPQHF
TRBJ1-2 . TRBD1 TRBV7-3 TGTGCCAGCAGCTTAGGGGGGACAGGGATCGACTATGGCTACACCTTC CASSLGGTGIDYGYTF
TRBJ1-2 . . TRBV28 TGTGCCAGCAGTTTATTAGGTAGACCCGATGGCTACACCTTC CASSLLGRPDGYTF
TRBJ2-4 . TRBD1 TRBV6-1 TGTGCCAGCAGAGCCGGGACAGGGGAAAACATTCAGTACTTC CASRAGTGENIQYF
TRBJ2-1 . TRBD2 TRBV6-1 TGTGCCAGCAGCGCAAGAGGGGGACTAGCGGGCTCCAATGAGCAGTTCTTC CASSARGGLAGSNEQFF
TRBJ1-1 few . TRBV10-2 TGCGCCAGCAGTGACCCGGGACCAGGGGCCTTGAACACTGAAGCTTTCTTT CASSDPGPGALNTEAFF
TRBJ1-1 . . TRBV7-9 TGTGCCAGCAGCTCCACGGGGGGCCAGGGCAACACTGAAGCTTTCTTT CASSSTGGQGNTEAFF
TRBJ2-1 once TRBD2 TRBV7-9 TGTGCCAGCAGCCCCGACCGCGCGGGAGGGGACAATGAGCAGTTCTTC CASSPDRAGGDNEQFF
TRBJ2-7 . . TRBV20-1 TGCAGTGCTAGTGGTCGACAGAAATTGTACGAGCAGTACTTC CSASGRQKLYEQYF
TRBJ2-3 . . TRBV7-9 TGTGCCAGCAGCCACGGACAGTACACAGATACGCAGTATTTT CASSHGQYTDTQYF
TRBJ2-7 . . TRBV11-3 TGTGCCAGCAGCCCGAATCGACAACCGTCGAAGCCAGAGCAGTACTTC CASSPNRQPSKPEQYF
TRBJ1-2 . . TRBV2 TGTGCCAGCAGTGAAGGGGCAAGGGGAAGGGGCCAAAACTATGGCTACACCTTC CASSEGARGRGQNYGYTF
TRBJ2-3 . TRBD2 TRBV20-1 TGCAGTGCTAGGCCCACGGGATTTAGCGGGAGGCTAACAGATACGCAGTATTTT CSARPTGFSGRLTDTQYF
TRBJ2-3 . . TRBV2 TGTGCCAGCAGTGTTGGTACGCAGTATTTT CASSVGTQYF
TRBJ2-7 . . TRBV6-2/TRBV6-3 TGTGCCAGCAGTTACCCCTCCCCCCACGAGCAGTACTTC CASSYPSPHEQYF
TRBJ1-3 few TRBD1 TRBV4-1 TGCGCCAGCAGCCCAGTGGGACAGGGTGATGGAAACACCATATATTTT CASSPVGQGDGNTIYF
TRBJ1-2 . . TRBV2 TGTGCCAGCACCCTAGGACAGTATGGCTACACCTTC CASTLGQYGYTF
TRBJ2-1 few TRBD2 TRBV28 TGTGCCAGCAGTCCAGGACTAGCGGGAGGGCGAACTGAGCAGTTCTTC CASSPGLAGGRTEQFF
TRBJ2-7 . TRBD2 TRBV28 TGTGCCAGCAGTTTAGCCCGGACTAGCGGTATCTACGAGCAGTACTTC CASSLARTSGIYEQYF